This T cell receptor (beta chain) appears in the sequencing data of a study of regulatory T cells in long-lasting Graves disease. According to the study, TCR beta libraries were built with iRepertoire HTBI primers and CDR3-region Arm-PCR. TCRdb called the multiplex PCR reads again in MiXCR, with one record for every CDR3 protein. The sample shows fewer than 650,000 distinct CDR3 sequences, around 16% of them seen only once. This CDR3 has 13 residues. Germline V lookup: CDR1 WSHSY, CDR2 SAAADI. V trimming: 6 bases; J trimming: 9 bases; junction bases outside the gene matches: 5. The time point denotes: newly diagnosed GD, antithyroid drugs for less than 3 months. The TCR library used RNA extracted from PBMCs. The same sample was also studied in work on T cells in Graves' hyperthyroidism and ophthalmopathy. That paper notes: Separation of ophthalmopathy from stable hyperthyroidism was achieved by a 13 V-J model.

The sample in question was peripheral blood mononuclear cells (PBMCs), obtained at new diagnosis, from a patient treated with antithyroid drugs. The sequence was collected from a man aged 18 to 30 with Graves disease. The chain is built from TRBV10-2 and TRBJ2-1; 10 bases fit TRBD2. CDR3 protein: CASRASGSTEQFF. CDR3 DNA: TGCGCCAGCAGGGCTAGCGGGAGCACTGAGCAGTTCTTC.